These T cell receptor beta chains were read from a single sample in a study of cytomegalovirus exposure and HLA in healthy donors. Measured with immunoSEQ multiplex PCR; TCRdb has only the in-frame clones, and not every one. This repertoire includes about 130,000 clones. The source material was PBMCs. These receptors came from a man between 18 and 35 years old in good health and CMV-seronegative. The CDR3 runs from the conserved cysteine through the conserved F or W. A D gene is named only where the DNA matches it firmly.

CDR3nt	CDR3aa	len	j_gene	v_gene	d_gene
TGTGCCAGCAGTGATCGGGGGAGGGCCCCCGGGGAGCTGTTTTTT	CASSDRGRAPGELFF	15	TRBJ2-2	TRBV6-1	TRBD2
TGTGCCAGCAGCTTAGCGAATTGGACAGCCGCTGAAGCTTTCTTT	CASSLANWTAAEAFF	15	TRBJ1-1	TRBV7-9	.
TGTGCCAGCTCATCAGACAGGGCGTCGACCCATGAGCAGTTCTTC	CASSSDRASTHEQFF	15	TRBJ2-1	TRBV18	TRBD1
TGCGCCAGCAGCCAGGGACAGGCTAACTATGGCTACACCTTC	CASSQGQANYGYTF	14	TRBJ1-2	TRBV4-1	TRBD1
TGTGCCAGCTCACCACCGGGACAGGGCGCTGAAAAACTGTTTTTT	CASSPPGQGAEKLFF	15	TRBJ1-4	TRBV18	TRBD1
TGTGCCAGCAGCACAGGGGGCCGGAACACTGAAGCTTTCTTT	CASSTGGRNTEAFF	14	TRBJ1-1	TRBV5-4	TRBD1
TGTGCCAGCAGCGCCGAGTACCTGACTGAAGCTTTCTTT	CASSAEYLTEAFF	13	TRBJ1-1	TRBV9	.
TGTGCCAGCAGCCCAAGGAGGGGCTATGGCTACACCTTC	CASSPRRGYGYTF	13	TRBJ1-2	TRBV7-2	.
TGCAGCCTTCGGACAGGGGGCACTGAAGCTTTCTTT	CSLRTGGTEAFF	12	TRBJ1-1	TRBV29-1	TRBD1
TGTGCCAGCAGCCCCTCGACCGGGGAGCTGTTTTTT	CASSPSTGELFF	12	TRBJ2-2	TRBV9	.
TGTGCCAGCAGCCGCGCCCGACAGACTCCGGGACTAGCGGGAGCCCTCTCCTACAATGAGCAGTTCTTC	CASSRARQTPGLAGALSYNEQFF	23	TRBJ2-1	TRBV27	TRBD2
TGTGCCTGGAGTGGGCAGGGGGCGAAGAACACTGAAGCTTTCTTT	CAWSGQGAKNTEAFF	15	TRBJ1-1	TRBV30	TRBD1
TGCGCCAGCAGCCAGTTTCTAGCGGCCTCCTACGAGCAGTACTTC	CASSQFLAASYEQYF	15	TRBJ2-7	TRBV4-1	TRBD2
TGCAGCGTTGTTTGGAGCGGTGGTGACATTCAGTACTTC	CSVVWSGGDIQYF	13	TRBJ2-4	TRBV29-1	.
TGTGCCATCAGTCCGACAGGAACGAACACCGGGGAGCTGTTTTTT	CAISPTGTNTGELFF	15	TRBJ2-2	TRBV10-3	.
TGTGCCAGCAGCGTAGGGGCGGGAGTCGTCGTGGAGACCCAGTACTTC	CASSVGAGVVVETQYF	16	TRBJ2-5	TRBV9	TRBD2
TGTGCCAGCAGGGCCGACTATCACAACAATGAGCAGTTCTTC	CASRADYHNNEQFF	14	TRBJ2-1	TRBV25-1	.
TGCGCCAGCAGCGCGGGACTAGCGGGAGGGGCAAATACGCAGTATTTT	CASSAGLAGGANTQYF	16	TRBJ2-3	TRBV5-1	TRBD2
TGTGCCATCCGGGACAGCCAGGGCAATGAGCAGTTCTTC	CAIRDSQGNEQFF	13	TRBJ2-1	TRBV10-3	TRBD1
TGCGCCAGCAGTGAAGGTCCAGGGGGCGACGAGCAGTACTTC	CASSEGPGGDEQYF	14	TRBJ2-7	TRBV10-1	TRBD1
TGTGCCACGTCGAGCCAGGGAATTTCCTACGAGCAGTACTTC	CATSSQGISYEQYF	14	TRBJ2-7	TRBV18	.
TGTGCCAGCACCCCCACCGGGGGGAACACTGAAGCTTTCTTT	CASTPTGGNTEAFF	14	TRBJ1-1	TRBV5-4	.
TGTGCCAGCAGAGACAGGGTGGTGACTGAAGCTTTCTTT	CASRDRVVTEAFF	13	TRBJ1-1	TRBV7-8	TRBD1
TGTGCCAGCAGTAACTCAGGGAGGACTGAAGCTTTCTTT	CASSNSGRTEAFF	13	TRBJ1-1	TRBV6-5	.
TGCGCCAGCAGCTTGGGGGGCGGACAGGACTATGGCTACACCTTC	CASSLGGGQDYGYTF	15	TRBJ1-2	TRBV5-1	TRBD1
TGTGCCAGCAGCTCCCACCTACTAGCGGGAGTCTCGGATACGCAGTATTTT	CASSSHLLAGVSDTQYF	17	TRBJ2-3	TRBV7-2	TRBD2
TGTGCCAGCAGTTACTCGAGGCTAGCGGGGAGCAATGAGCAGTTCTTC	CASSYSRLAGSNEQFF	16	TRBJ2-1	TRBV6-5	TRBD2
TGTGCCAGCAGCCTCGGACAGTCCTATGGCTACACCTTC	CASSLGQSYGYTF	13	TRBJ1-2	TRBV13	.
TGTGCCAGCAGTGAATTATCGGAGCACTACGAGCAGTACTTC	CASSELSEHYEQYF	14	TRBJ2-7	TRBV6-1	.
TGCAGCGTTGGACAGACTAATGAAAAACTGTTTTTT	CSVGQTNEKLFF	12	TRBJ1-4	TRBV29-1	.
TGTGCCAGCAGCCCTGCGGTCGATACGCAGTATTTT	CASSPAVDTQYF	12	TRBJ2-3	TRBV6-6	.